These T cell receptor beta chains were read from a single sample in a study of T cells after yellow fever vaccination. In TCRdb, the 5' RACE reads were re-called with MiXCR into one record per CDR3 protein. The table has around 590,000 distinct CDR3 sequences, about 12% seen once. Specimen: PBMCs, collected on the day of the yellow fever booster vaccination. The receptors come from a man aged 30-40 years who received the YFV17D yellow fever vaccine. Both conserved end residues are part of each CDR3. Fields, in order: V gene, clone size, J gene, CDR3 length, CDR3 protein. Size is omitted from some rows. Given values are once, few, many or a class for expanded clones.

V gene: TRBV5-1
clone size: few
J gene: TRBJ1-6
CDR3 length: 14
CDR3 protein: CASSEDSLGSPLHF

V gene: TRBV11-1
clone size: once
J gene: TRBJ2-5
CDR3 length: 13
CDR3 protein: CASSLGAFETQYF

V gene: TRBV5-4
clone size: few
J gene: TRBJ2-5
CDR3 length: 15
CDR3 protein: CASSGAGTLQETQYF

V gene: TRBV29-1
clone size: few
J gene: TRBJ2-1
CDR3 length: 13
CDR3 protein: CSVGGFGSYEQFF

V gene: TRBV10-3
clone size: once
J gene: TRBJ2-3
CDR3 length: 16
CDR3 protein: CAISESSSKGTDTQYF

V gene: TRBV20-1
clone size: .
J gene: TRBJ1-1
CDR3 length: 15
CDR3 protein: CSAPRLGVMNTEAFF

V gene: TRBV5-4
clone size: .
J gene: TRBJ2-7
CDR3 length: 15
CDR3 protein: CASSLGNRDSYEQYF

V gene: TRBV7-2
clone size: .
J gene: TRBJ1-2
CDR3 length: 13
CDR3 protein: CASSQASLYGYTF

V gene: TRBV10-3
clone size: few
J gene: TRBJ2-1
CDR3 length: 14
CDR3 protein: CAISSERDGNEQFF

V gene: TRBV7-2
clone size: .
J gene: TRBJ2-3
CDR3 length: 16
CDR3 protein: CASSLRVAGPTDTQYF

V gene: TRBV5-1
clone size: .
J gene: TRBJ2-7
CDR3 length: 15
CDR3 protein: CASSWELSGLYEQYF

V gene: TRBV7-2
clone size: .
J gene: TRBJ1-2
CDR3 length: 14
CDR3 protein: CASSPGGANYGYTF

V gene: TRBV4-3
clone size: few
J gene: TRBJ2-1
CDR3 length: 16
CDR3 protein: CASREPGFYGDNEQFF

V gene: TRBV4-2
clone size: .
J gene: TRBJ2-1
CDR3 length: 17
CDR3 protein: CASSQGTSREPYNEQFF

V gene: TRBV7-2
clone size: few
J gene: TRBJ2-3
CDR3 length: 17
CDR3 protein: CASSSLGLAGERDTQYF

V gene: TRBV2
clone size: .
J gene: TRBJ2-1
CDR3 length: 12
CDR3 protein: CASSVVGFEQFF

V gene: TRBV7-2
clone size: .
J gene: TRBJ2-7
CDR3 length: 15
CDR3 protein: CASSPTGANIYEQYF

V gene: TRBV27
clone size: few
J gene: TRBJ2-7
CDR3 length: 14
CDR3 protein: CASSQAGFGYEQYF

V gene: TRBV7-6
clone size: few
J gene: TRBJ2-5
CDR3 length: 16
CDR3 protein: CASSLPWDGLRETQYF